The 8 T cell receptor beta chains in this list originate from one sample, sequenced in a study of blood T cell repertoires in COVID-19. TCRdb's copy holds only in-frame clones and misses some; the assay was immunoSEQ multiplex PCR. Among about 180,000 clones, about 91% were seen once, and the ten largest hold under 3%. The source material was PBMCs or T cells enriched from blood (not recorded which). The receptors originated from a woman aged 40 to 55 with acute COVID-19.

J is TRBJ2-7 and V is TRBV6-2 or TRBV6-3, with D possibly being TRBD1 (6 bases). V lost 5 bases, J lost 2 bases, and 16 bases lay in between. The CDR3 length is 15 residues. Germline V gives CDR1 MNHEY, CDR2 SVGEGT. CDR3 region: CASSTLTGTPYEQYF. CDR3 bases: TGTGCCAGCAGTACCTTAACAGGGACCCCCTACGAGCAGTACTTC.

This clone was recorded once. The CDR3 region has the DNA TGTGCCAGCAGTATTCTACAGGGGGCGACCTACGAGCAGTACTTC. It yields the protein CASSILQGATYEQYF. The rearrangement links TRBV27 to TRBJ2-7; 9 bases agree with TRBD1. The germline gives CDR1 MNHEY, CDR2 SMNVEV (reference sequence). With V trimmed by 5 bases and J by 2 bases, 7 bases remained unmatched. The CDR3 spans 15 residues.

V gene TRBV5-1 combines with J gene TRBJ2-7, with 7 bases fitting TRBD2. The CDR3 has 16 residues. Trimming cost V 1 base and J 0 bases; bases outside gene matches: 7. CDR1 SGHRS and CDR2 YFSETQ come from the germline V gene. The CDR3 coding sequence is TGCGCCAGCAGCTTGAGTAGCGGGTGGAGCTCCTACGAGCAGTACTTC. This sequence encodes CASSLSSGWSSYEQYF. Using reference TRBV5-1 and TRBJ2-7 for the parts outside the CDR3, the full variable domain is KAGVTQTPRYLIKTRGQQVTLSCSPISGHRSVSWYQQTPGQGLQFLFEYFSETQRNKGNFPGRFSGRQFSNSRSEMNVSTLELGDSALYLCASSLSSGWSSYEQYFGPGTRLTVT.

V usage is TRBV27 and J usage is TRBJ1-2; 8 nucleotides agree with TRBD1. Germline-derived CDR1 and CDR2 are MNHEY and SMNVEV (reference sequence). The V segment lost 3 bases and the J segment 4 bases; nucleotides outside the gene matches: 10. There are 16 residues in the CDR3. The CDR3 sequence: CASSLRKLDRVYGYTF. Written as DNA, the CDR3 is TGTGCCAGCAGTTTGCGAAAATTGGACAGGGTCTATGGCTACACCTTC.

The chain combines TRBV3-1 (or the pseudogene TRBV3-2) with TRBJ2-3, with no clear D. The germline V gene encodes CDR1 LGHDT and CDR2 YNNKEL (reference sequence). Trimming removed 0 bases from V and 6 bases from J, with 10 bases in between. CDR3 size: 14 residues. The CDR3 DNA reads as TGTGCCAGCAGCCAAGAACTCCCCGCCGATACGCAGTATTTT. Translation gives CASSQELPADTQYF.

The chain combines TRBV2 with TRBJ1-1; D possibly corresponds to TRBD1 (5 bases). V was cut by 5 bases and J by 4 bases, with 11 bases left in between. Germline-derived CDR1 and CDR2 are SNHLY and FYNNEI. This CDR3 contains 13 residues. Written as DNA, the CDR3 is TGTGCCAGCAGTCTAATAGACAGCACTGAAGCTTTCTTT. Protein product: CASSLIDSTEAFF.

The chain employs TRBV2 and TRBJ2-5; the D call may be TRBD1 or TRBD2 (7 bases each). Germline CDR1 reads SNHLY; CDR2 reads FYNNEI. The ends were cut back, 10 bases at V and 5 bases at J, with 14 bases in the middle. The CDR3 is 12 residues long. The CDR3 region is CATRGGGETQYF. The CDR3 DNA sequence: TGTGCCACCAGGGGGGGAGGTGAGACCCAGTACTTC.

This chain links TRBV11-2 with TRBJ2-5; 9 bases agree with TRBD2. The CDR3 totals 18 residues. CDR1 is SGHAT, CDR2 FQNNGV, per germline. The ends lost 1 base at V and 5 bases at J; junction bases unmatched: 14. The chain's CDR3 is CASSLGVGSGGAGETQYF. CDR3 coding DNA: TGTGCCAGCAGCTTAGGGGTTGGTAGCGGGGGAGCCGGCGAGACCCAGTACTTC.